The next 28 T cell receptor beta chains were all read from a single sample in a study of cytomegalovirus exposure and HLA in healthy donors. Use of 60 Vbeta and 13 Jbeta primers characterized the PCR. Sequencing used immunoSEQ multiplex PCR; TCRdb keeps in-frame clones, though not all of them. Altogether 130,000 or so clones are present, 84% being singletons, with the ten largest covering almost 3%. The sequencing sample was made of PBMCs. These receptors were collected from a young woman in good health and CMV-seropositive.

This chain uses TRBV7-9 with TRBJ2-2; 7 bases agree with TRBD1. V gave up 4 bases and J gave up 1 base; unmatched junction bases: 3. The CDR3 covers 15 residues. Germline values: CDR1 SEHNR, CDR2 FQNEAQ (reference sequence). The CDR3 loop reads CASSSGGLNTGELFF. The CDR3 DNA reads TGTGCCAGCAGCTCAGGGGGTTTGAACACCGGGGAGCTGTTTTTT.

The V call is TRBV5-1, the J call TRBJ1-1; the match to TRBD1 covers 7 bases. There are 15 residues in the CDR3. Germline CDR1 is SGHRS and CDR2 is YFSETQ. With V trimmed by 5 bases and J by 6 bases, 13 bases remained unmatched. Here the CDR3 DNA reads TGCGCCAGCAGACCCCGGACAGGTGGAGCTTCTGAAGCTTTCTTT. Amino acids: CASRPRTGGASEAFF.

This clone has a single count. The chain uses TRBV29-1 and TRBJ2-5, with TRBD2 matching over 13 bases. The J call is doubtful: the DNA matches TRBJ2-7 better. CDR1 is SQVTM and CDR2 is ANQGSEA in the germline V gene. The CDR3 is 16 residues long. CDR3 sequence reads: CSVEETSGGADYEQYF. CDR3 coding DNA: TGCAGCGTTGAAGAAACTAGCGGGGGGGCAGATTACGAGCAGTACTTC.

This chain links TRBV9 with TRBJ2-1, with TRBD2 identical over 11 bases. CDR1 is SGDLS, CDR2 YYNGEE, per germline. V shed 0 bases, J shed 8 bases, and the junction held 4 bases outside the gene matches. CDR3 length: 15 residues. The CDR3 DNA follows: TGTGCCAGCAGCGTAGTTAGCGGGGGGGCGGATGAGCAGTTCTTC. Translation gives CASSVVSGGADEQFF.

The chain links TRBV28 to TRBJ2-7; possible D gene TRBD1, 7 bases. Germline V gives CDR1 MDHEN, CDR2 SYDVKM. V was shortened by 6 bases and J by 4 bases, with 13 bases between the two germline ends. The CDR3 loop spans 13 amino acids. The CDR3 bases are TGTGCCAGCAGCCAGGGGGGAAAGTACGAGCAGTACTTC. Translation: CASSQGGKYEQYF.

This clone turned up a few times. The CDR3: CASSELASDRNEKLFF. The CDR3 nucleotides read TGTGCCAGCAGTGAATTAGCGTCCGACAGGAATGAAAAACTGTTTTTT. V usage is TRBV25-1 and J usage is TRBJ1-4; D is perhaps TRBD1 (6 bases). The CDR3 totals 16 residues. The V and J ends lost 1 base and 5 bases respectively, with 14 bases between them. Germline V lookup: CDR1 MGHDK, CDR2 SYGVNS.

J is TRBJ1-4 and V is TRBV6-5; 9 nucleotides align to TRBD1. Trimming cost V 2 bases and J 3 bases; bases outside gene matches: 4. The CDR3 is made up of 16 amino acids. Germline assignment: CDR1 MNHEY and CDR2 SVGAGI. The CDR3 coding sequence is TGTGCCAGCAGTTACGACAGGGGGGGAGCTAATGAAAAACTGTTTTTT. This translates into CASSYDRGGANEKLFF.

The CDR3 sequence: CSVEDWGLAGEVGELFF. CDR3 nucleotides: TGCAGCGTTGAAGATTGGGGACTAGCGGGGGAAGTCGGGGAGCTGTTTTTT. The rearrangement joins TRBV29-1 to TRBJ2-2; TRBD2 matches at 14 bases. V shed 0 bases and J 7 bases; nucleotides not matched to a gene: 7. In germline, CDR1 is SQVTM, CDR2 ANQGSEA. This CDR3 is 17 amino acids long.

This clone was seen just once. The chain couples TRBV4-2 to TRBJ2-2; 9 bases map to TRBD1. From germline, CDR1 is LGHNA and CDR2 YNFKEQ. The CDR3 has 17 amino acids. J was trimmed by 5 bases and V by 0 bases; bases with no gene match: 7. The DNA of the CDR3 is TGTGCCAGCAGCCAAGAGCGGACAGGGGTAAATACCGGGGAGCTGTTTTTT. It yields the protein CASSQERTGVNTGELFF.

V usage is TRBV7-2 and J usage is TRBJ2-4; D possibly corresponds to TRBD2 (5 bases). This CDR3 is built from 16 residues. The germline CDR1 and CDR2 sequences are SGHTA and FQGNSA. V gave up 3 bases and J gave up 0 bases, with 12 bases separating them. CDR3 sequence reads: CASSLWQDLAKNIQYF. As DNA, the CDR3 is TGTGCCAGCAGCTTGTGGCAGGACTTAGCCAAAAACATTCAGTACTTC. The whole variable domain, remainder taken from reference TRBV7-2 and TRBJ2-4, is GAGVSQSPSNKVTEKGKDVELRCDPISGHTALYWYRQSLGQGLEFLIYFQGNSAPDKSGLPSDRFSAERTGGSVSTLTIQRTQQEDSAVYLCASSLWQDLAKNIQYFGAGTRLSVL.

The V call is TRBV25-1, the J call TRBJ2-3, with TRBD1 matching over 7 bases. Looked up from germline, CDR1 is MGHDK and CDR2 is SYGVNS. After removal of 4 bases from V and 2 bases from J, the junction contained 3 bases not matched to a gene. CDR3 length equals 14 residues. The CDR3 DNA follows: TGTGCCAGCAGTGGAGGGACAGCCACAGATACGCAGTATTTT. This gives the protein CASSGGTATDTQYF.

In this sample, this clone turned up a few times. The chain has TRBV4-1 and TRBJ2-2; weak D call: TRBD2 (5 bases). Germline V gene data show CDR1 as MGHRA and CDR2 as YSYEKL. This CDR3 has 15 residues. Trimming pared 3 bases from V and 3 bases from J, leaving 11 bases between. The CDR3 here is CASSHPAGDTGELFF. The CDR3 nucleotides read TGCGCCAGCAGCCATCCAGCCGGGGACACCGGGGAGCTGTTTTTT.

This clone was counted between two and nine times. The chain uses TRBV15 and TRBJ2-3, with 9 bases matching TRBD2. V lost 5 bases, J lost 6 bases, and 9 bases stayed unmatched. The CDR3 has 15 residues. From germline, CDR1 is LNHNV and CDR2 YYDKDF (reference sequence). The CDR3 bases are TGTGCCACCAGCCTGGGGCGGGGGGGCCAGGATACGCAGTATTTT. It encodes CATSLGRGGQDTQYF.

V usage is TRBV7-9 and J usage is TRBJ2-2; 12 bases fit TRBD1. The V segment lost 0 bases and the J segment 7 bases; nucleotides outside the gene matches: 3. Per the germline V gene, CDR1 is SEHNR and CDR2 is FQNEAQ (reference sequence). CDR3 size: 16 residues. Here the CDR3 DNA reads TGTGCCAGCAGCTTAGCGGGGACAGGGGGCCTCGGGGAGCTGTTTTTT. Its translation is CASSLAGTGGLGELFF. Based on the CDR3 plus reference TRBV7-9 and TRBJ2-2, the full variable domain is DTGVSQNPRHKITKRGQNVTFRCDPISEHNRLYWYRQTLGQGPEFLTYFQNEAQLEKSRLLSDRFSAERPKGSFSTLEIQRTEQGDSAMYLCASSLAGTGGLGELFFGEGSRLTVL.

The chain employs TRBV6-5 and TRBJ1-5, with a possible D match to TRBD1 (5 bases). Trimming cost V 5 bases and J 2 bases, with 13 bases left between them. The germline gives CDR1 MNHEY, CDR2 SVGAGI. The CDR3 is 15 residues long. The CDR3: CASSKGGGGNQPQHF. CDR3 in DNA: TGTGCCAGCAGTAAGGGCGGGGGGGGCAATCAGCCCCAGCATTTT.

V gene TRBV7-8 combines with J gene TRBJ1-1, with D possibly TRBD1 on 5 matching bases. The V end was cut by 8 bases, the J end by 6 bases, with 19 bases between. Germline V gene sequence: CDR1 SGHVS, CDR2 FQNEAQ. This CDR3 contains 14 residues. The chain's CDR3 is CASLSVRTNAEAFF. In nucleotides, the CDR3 is TGTGCCAGCTTGAGTGTCAGGACAAACGCTGAAGCTTTCTTT.

V and J are TRBV2 and TRBJ2-1; possible D gene TRBD2, 5 bases. This CDR3 is built from 18 residues. V lost 0 bases and J 0 bases, leaving 15 bases between the germline ends. Germline CDR1 is SNHLY and CDR2 is FYNNEI. The CDR3 spells CASSEALKSGSSYNEQFF. CDR3 bases: TGTGCCAGCAGTGAAGCTTTAAAGTCGGGGAGCTCCTACAATGAGCAGTTCTTC.

The chain carries TRBV19 and TRBJ1-1, with 10 bases matching TRBD1. The CDR3 is 16 residues long. From germline, CDR1 is LNHDA and CDR2 SQIVND (reference sequence). V gave up 4 bases and J gave up 0 bases; unmatched junction bases: 5. The CDR3 DNA is TGTGCCAGTAGTACTCGGACAGGGGGACTGAACACTGAAGCTTTCTTT. Amino acids: CASSTRTGGLNTEAFF.

This clone was seen only once. The V and J genes are TRBV12-5 and TRBJ2-7, with TRBD2 identical over 13 bases. J lost 6 bases, V lost 6 bases, and 14 bases had no gene match. Germline V gives CDR1 LGHNT, CDR2 FRNRAP. This CDR3 has 17 residues. The CDR3 coding sequence is TGTGCTAGTGGCCCAAGGGAACTAGCGGGGGGGGTTCTCGAGCAGTACTTC. It is translated as CASGPRELAGGVLEQYF.

V usage is TRBV4-1 and J usage is TRBJ1-5; D remains ambiguous. Germline CDR1 is MGHRA and CDR2 is YSYEKL. The V end lost 3 bases, the J end lost 4 bases, and 7 bases lay between the germline ends. The CDR3 totals 13 residues. The CDR3 here is CASSQFRNQPQHF. CDR3 nucleotide sequence: TGCGCCAGCAGCCAGTTTAGAAATCAGCCCCAGCATTTT.

The CDR3 here is CASSLVPPGLATYEQYF. The CDR3 bases are TGTGCCAGCAGCTTAGTCCCACCGGGACTAGCAACCTACGAGCAGTACTTC. The chain recombines TRBV7-9 with TRBJ2-7, with 9 bases identical to TRBD2. Germline CDR1 SEHNR, CDR2 FQNEAQ (reference sequence). The CDR3 runs 17 residues. Unmatched junction bases numbered 9, after V lost 1 base and J lost 2 bases.

This chain joins TRBV11-2 and TRBJ2-7, with a tentative D call TRBD2 (7 bases). This CDR3 spans 15 amino acids. The germline CDR1 and CDR2 sequences are SGHAT and FQNNGV. Trimming removed 1 base from V and 0 bases from J, with 10 bases in between. The CDR3 coding sequence is TGTGCCAGCAGCTTAGTACGGGGGGCCTCCTACGAGCAGTACTTC. Translated, it gives CASSLVRGASYEQYF.

This clone appeared a few times. The gene calls are TRBV15 and TRBJ1-6, with 7 bases fitting TRBD1. Germline V gene lookup returns CDR1 LNHNV and CDR2 YYDKDF (reference sequence). Losses at the gene ends were 5 bases for V and 9 bases for J; bases not matched to a gene: 13. The CDR3 covers 16 residues. The CDR3 DNA follows: TGTGCCACCAGCGATCACAGACAGGGTTCGAGTTCACCCCTCCACTTT. This encodes CATSDHRQGSSSPLHF.

This clone occurred once. The chain links TRBV19 to TRBJ2-7, with TRBD2 identical over 12 bases. The J segment lost 0 bases and the V segment lost 3 bases, leaving 9 bases of the junction unmatched. The CDR3 spans 18 residues. Germline V CDR1 and CDR2: LNHDA, SQIVND (reference sequence). The CDR3: CASSIRLAGASSSYEQYF. For the CDR3, the DNA is TGTGCCAGTAGTATCAGACTAGCGGGGGCGTCAAGCTCCTACGAGCAGTACTTC.

The chain employs TRBV6-5 and TRBJ2-7; D not certain. This CDR3 spans 14 amino acids. V lost 5 bases and J lost 0, with 11 bases in between. Looked up from germline, CDR1 is MNHEY and CDR2 is SVGAGI. Here the CDR3 reads CASSERLISYEQYF. The CDR3 region has the DNA TGTGCCAGCAGTGAAAGACTGATCTCCTACGAGCAGTACTTC.

This chain links TRBV2 with TRBJ1-2; TRBD1 might be the D (5 bases). Deletions cut 3 bases from V and 1 base from J, with 12 bases between. This CDR3 comprises 15 residues. Germline V lookup: CDR1 SNHLY, CDR2 FYNNEI. In DNA form, the CDR3 reads TGTGCCAGCAGTGAGCTTCCGGGGGGTAACTATGGCTACACCTTC. Protein: CASSELPGGNYGYTF.

This rearrangement joins TRBV27 to TRBJ1-4; D gene ambiguous. The CDR3 contains 14 residues. In germline, CDR1 is MNHEY, CDR2 SMNVEV (reference sequence). V lost 6 bases and J 1 base, leaving 9 bases between the germline ends. The DNA of the CDR3 is TGTGCCAGCAGCTTGGGAGTAACTAATGAAAAACTGTTTTTT. Residues: CASSLGVTNEKLFF.

The V gene is TRBV27, the J gene TRBJ2-5, with D tentatively TRBD2 (6 bases). The J call is uncertain, as TRBJ2-7 better fits the DNA end. The CDR3 length is 14 residues. Germline CDR1 and CDR2: MNHEY and SMNVEV (reference sequence). The CDR3 nucleotides are TGTGCCAGCAGTTTGGGGGGAGACGGGAACGAGCAGTACTTC. It specifies CASSLGGDGNEQYF.